Listed here are 27 T cell receptor beta chains from one sample, sequenced in a study of cytomegalovirus exposure and HLA in healthy donors (dated by TCRdb to 2015 to 2018). The method was the immunoSEQ multiplex PCR assay. A mixture of 60 forward primers for TCR Vbeta segments and 13 reverse primers for TCR Jbeta segments was used in the multiplex PCR. Drawn from immuneACCESS, this table holds only the in-frame rearrangements with V and J called that TCRdb kept. Clones are partly lost; checked studies trace under half to an unresolved V gene and leave the rest unexplained. The sample contains approximately 160,000 clones, 65% to 80% of them found a single time. The top ten hold over 3% of the sample. Sequenced: PBMCs. These receptors were taken from a woman aged 45-65 years in good health and CMV-seropositive.

This chain links TRBV7-2 with TRBJ2-3; D is unclear. The CDR3 is 14 amino acids. Germline CDR1 SGHTA, CDR2 FQGNSA. V lost 7 bases and J lost 2, with 13 bases in between. CDR3 protein: CASIPGRITDTQYF. As DNA, the CDR3 is TGTGCCAGCATCCCAGGCAGGATCACAGATACGCAGTATTTT.

This clone was counted only a few times. The J gene is TRBJ1-4, the V gene TRBV6-1, with D hard to call. Germline V gene lookup returns CDR1 MNHNS and CDR2 SASEGT. V lost 7 bases and J lost 8, with 17 bases in between. This CDR3 spans 14 amino acids. CDR3 DNA: TGTGCCAGCACCCGTACCCCGACTGGGGAAAAACTGTTTTTT. Its translation is CASTRTPTGEKLFF.

In its sample, this clone was seen a few times. V and J are TRBV10-3 and TRBJ1-6; TRBD1 is a possible D gene (6 bases). The germline V gene encodes CDR1 ENHRY and CDR2 SYGVKD. Trimming took off 5 bases at V and 5 bases at J, with 10 bases between the two ends. The CDR3 runs 14 residues. CDR3 protein: CAISTQGDNSPLHF. The CDR3 DNA follows: TGTGCCATCAGTACACAGGGTGATAATTCACCCCTCCACTTT.

The chain joins TRBV18 to TRBJ1-1; unclear D gene. The V end was cut by 6 bases, the J end by 4 bases, with 15 bases between. This CDR3 spans 14 amino acids. The germline V gene has CDR1 KGHSH and CDR2 LQKENI. The chain's CDR3 is CASSSGGPGTEAFF. As DNA, the CDR3 is TGTGCCAGCTCCTCAGGCGGGCCTGGCACTGAAGCTTTCTTT.

This chain links TRBV2 with TRBJ2-2; a possible D gene is TRBD1 (7 bases). CDR3 size: 14 residues. Germline lookup yields CDR1 SNHLY and CDR2 FYNNEI. V shed 5 bases and J shed 3 bases, with 10 bases lying between them. The CDR3: CASSRRGDTGELFF. For the CDR3, the DNA is TGTGCCAGCAGTCGCAGGGGGGACACCGGGGAGCTGTTTTTT.

This clone was observed a few times. The chain links TRBV11-2 to TRBJ2-2; TRBD2 aligns across 7 bases. Germline values: CDR1 SGHAT, CDR2 FQNNGV. The length of the CDR3 is 15 residues. V was pared by 1 base and J by 3 bases, with 2 bases of the junction left unmatched. Here the CDR3 reads CASSLVGGYTGELFF. The CDR3 coding sequence is TGTGCCAGCAGCTTAGTGGGGGGGTACACCGGGGAGCTGTTTTTT.

The rearrangement links TRBV11-2 to TRBJ2-7, with D perhaps TRBD2 (6 bases). The CDR3 length is 13 residues. Per germline, CDR1 SGHAT and CDR2 FQNNGV. Trimming removed 7 bases from V and 3 bases from J, with 13 bases in between. The CDR3 reads CASKAEGYYEQYF. Here the CDR3 DNA reads TGTGCCAGCAAGGCGGAGGGGTACTACGAGCAGTACTTC.

This chain uses TRBV6-5 with TRBJ1-5; maybe TRBD1 (5 bases). The V gene's germline CDR1 is MNHEY and CDR2 SVGAGI. CDR3 length: 13 residues. The V and J ends lost 4 bases and 7 bases respectively, with 11 bases between them. CDR3 loop: CASSSQAGQPQHF. DNA for the CDR3: TGTGCCAGCAGTTCCCAGGCAGGGCAGCCCCAGCATTTT.

About this clone itself: At one boundary the junction diverges from the germline segment, which might be a read error. The V call is TRBV2, the J call TRBJ1-6, with D maybe TRBD1 (6 bases). This CDR3 is built from 16 residues. Germline CDR1 SNHLY, CDR2 FYNNEI. The CDR3, as DNA: TGTGCCAGCAGTTTACAGGGCCACCGCCAAAATTCAGCCCTCCACTTT. Amino acids: CASSLQGHRQNSALHF.

V gene TRBV7-9 combines with J gene TRBJ2-2, with D perhaps matching TRBD1 (5 bases). Between the trimmed V and J ends, which lost 5 bases and 5 bases, there was a span of 18 bases. Looked up from germline, CDR1 is SEHNR and CDR2 is FQNEAQ (reference sequence). CDR3 size: 16 residues. CDR3 nucleotides: TGTGCCAGCAGCCCTCGGTTGGGGCAGAGTACCGGGGAGCTGTTTTTT. Translated, it gives CASSPRLGQSTGELFF.

This chain links TRBV19 with TRBJ2-1, with D perhaps matching TRBD1 (6 bases). Germline CDR1 LNHDA, CDR2 SQIVND (reference sequence). The CDR3 has 14 residues. Deletions cut 3 bases from V and 2 bases from J, with 8 bases between. The CDR3 coding sequence is TGTGCCAGTAGTATCGGGACACCCTACAATGAGCAGTTCTTC. Its translation is CASSIGTPYNEQFF.

J is TRBJ1-3 and V is TRBV15, with 9 bases aligning to TRBD1. Germline V gives CDR1 LNHNV, CDR2 YYDKDF (reference sequence). CDR3 size: 17 residues. V was clipped by 5 bases and J by 0 bases; unmatched bases: 8. As DNA, the CDR3 is TGTGCCACCAGCCCTAGGACAGGGGCGAGCTCTGGAAACACCATATATTTT. Amino acid sequence: CATSPRTGASSGNTIYF.

The CDR3 region has the DNA TGTGCCAGCAGCCGGGACAGACTAACCTATAATTCACCCCTCCACTTT. As protein: CASSRDRLTYNSPLHF. The chain combines TRBV7-2 with TRBJ1-6; 7 bases line up with TRBD1. CDR1 SGHTA and CDR2 FQGNSA come from the germline V gene. This CDR3 spans 16 amino acids. V gave up 5 bases and J gave up 2 bases; unmatched junction bases: 6.

The rearrangement joins TRBV7-8 to TRBJ2-1; 9 bases are a match to TRBD2. The CDR3 runs to 15 residues. CDR1 SGHVS and CDR2 FQNEAQ come from the germline V gene. V was pared by 1 base and J by 12 bases, with 10 bases of the junction left unmatched. The CDR3 here is CASSLVGGGAQGQFF. The CDR3 nucleotides read TGTGCCAGCAGCTTAGTGGGCGGGGGGGCCCAGGGGCAGTTCTTC.

The chain joins TRBV6-5 to TRBJ1-2, with 9 bases lining up with TRBD1. This CDR3 has 15 amino acids. The V segment lost 4 bases and the J segment 6 bases; nucleotides outside the gene matches: 9. Germline-derived CDR1 and CDR2 are MNHEY and SVGAGI. CDR3 sequence (DNA): TGTGCCAGCAGTTTCCCGATACAGGGGGCACATGGCTACACCTTC. Protein: CASSFPIQGAHGYTF.

About this clone: This may arise from a read error, as a much more abundant clone is one base away. V and J are TRBV11-1 and TRBJ2-7, with a possible D match to TRBD1 (5 bases). The length of the CDR3 is 12 residues. CDR1 is SGHAT, CDR2 FQDESV, per germline (reference sequence). The V end lost 2 bases, the J end lost 3 bases, and 5 bases lay between the germline ends. This chain's CDR3 is CASSLQGYEQYF. CDR3 DNA sequence: TGTGCCAGCAGCTTACAGGGCTACGAGCAGTACTTC.

The V gene is TRBV2, the J gene TRBJ1-5; D is uncertain. The V end lost 2 bases, the J end lost 0 bases, and 11 bases lay between the germline ends. Germline values: CDR1 SNHLY, CDR2 FYNNEI. The CDR3 contains 16 residues. The CDR3 coding sequence is TGTGCCAGCAGTGAATGGTCCTACTATAGCAATCAGCCCCAGCATTTT. Residues: CASSEWSYYSNQPQHF.

In its sample, this clone was seen a few times. J is TRBJ2-2 and V is TRBV9; D ambiguous. The CDR3 is made up of 12 amino acids. Per the germline V gene, CDR1 is SGDLS and CDR2 is YYNGEE. The germline V and J ends were trimmed by 4 bases and 6 bases, with 7 bases remaining between them. CDR3 bases: TGTGCCAGCAGCCCCCCTGCCGGGGAGCTGTTTTTT. As protein: CASSPPAGELFF.

The J gene is TRBJ2-3, the V gene TRBV7-9; TRBD1 matches at 8 bases. V lost 3 bases, J lost 4 bases, and 6 bases stayed unmatched. Germline assignment: CDR1 SEHNR and CDR2 FQNEAQ (reference sequence). CDR3 length: 15 amino acids. The DNA for the CDR3 is TGTGCCAGCAGCTTCGCCTCAGGGGGCGCAGATACGCAGTATTTT. It encodes CASSFASGGADTQYF.

V is TRBV30 and J is TRBJ1-3; possibly TRBD1 for D (5 bases). Germline V gene data show CDR1 as GTSNPN and CDR2 as SVGIG (reference sequence). This CDR3 spans 14 amino acids. Trimming took 2 bases from V and 2 from J, leaving 10 bases between them. The CDR3 bases are TGTGCCTGGAGTCAGGGATCTACTGGAAACACCATATATTTT. The encoded protein is CAWSQGSTGNTIYF.

J is TRBJ1-1 and V is TRBV4-1; D may be TRBD1 (6 bases). V dropped 3 bases and J dropped 8 bases, with 19 bases sitting between them. This CDR3 region has 15 residues. Germline loops: CDR1 MGHRA, CDR2 YSYEKL. The CDR3 reads CASSQLRGRFSEAFF. CDR3 DNA sequence: TGCGCCAGCAGCCAGCTCAGGGGACGCTTCTCGGAAGCTTTCTTT.

The J gene is TRBJ1-1, the V gene TRBV11-3, with 7 bases identical to TRBD1. Trimming cost V 5 bases and J 4 bases; bases outside gene matches: 4. The CDR3 totals 13 residues. Germline CDR1 is SGHNT and CDR2 is YENEEA. CDR3 sequence (DNA): TGTGCCAGCAGCACACAGGGGACCACTGAAGCTTTCTTT. It codes for CASSTQGTTEAFF. Full variable domain (rest looked up from reference TRBV11-3 and TRBJ1-1): EAGVVQSPRYKIIEKKQPVAFWCNPISGHNTLYWYLQNLGQGPELLIRYENEEAVDDSQLPKDRFSAERLKGVDSTLKIQPAELGDSAVYLCASSTQGTTEAFFGQGTRLTVV.

Only one count was recorded for this clone. The J gene is TRBJ1-2, the V gene TRBV13, with D perhaps TRBD1 (6 bases). Germline assignment: CDR1 PRHDT and CDR2 FYEKMQ (reference sequence). V was clipped by 4 bases and J by 7 bases, with 19 bases between them. There are 15 residues in the CDR3. In DNA, the CDR3 is TGTGCCAGCAGCTCCCACGACAGGCTGGAGTTTGGCTACACCTTC. The encoded protein is CASSSHDRLEFGYTF.

This chain uses TRBV7-2 with TRBJ1-2; 8 nucleotides align to TRBD1. Per germline, CDR1 SGHTA and CDR2 FQGNSA. After removal of 1 base from V and 9 bases from J, the junction contained 7 bases not matched to a gene. CDR3 length: 14 residues. DNA for the CDR3: TGTGCCAGCAGCTTAGACCACGGACAGGGAAGCTACACCTTC. This codes for CASSLDHGQGSYTF.

J is TRBJ2-1 and V is TRBV7-2, with D tentatively TRBD2 (6 bases). V gave up 1 base and J gave up 3 bases, with 13 bases separating them. Germline V gives CDR1 SGHTA, CDR2 FQGNSA. The CDR3 is 16 amino acids. In DNA form, the CDR3 reads TGTGCCAGCAGCTTAGGGGCCCCGGGACTCTACAATGAGCAGTTCTTC. It yields the protein CASSLGAPGLYNEQFF. Looking up the rest from reference TRBV7-2 and TRBJ2-1 gives the full variable domain: GAGVSQSPSNKVTEKGKDVELRCDPISGHTALYWYRQSLGQGLEFLIYFQGNSAPDKSGLPSDRFSAERTGGSVSTLTIQRTQQEDSAVYLCASSLGAPGLYNEQFFGPGTRLTVL.

V is TRBV15 and J is TRBJ2-3, with 14 bases that match TRBD2. CDR3 length: 19 residues. Trimming at V came to 0 bases and at J to 2 bases, leaving 7 bases not matched to a gene. The V gene's germline CDR1 is LNHNV and CDR2 YYDKDF (reference sequence). CDR3 residues: CATSRDRLAGGKHTDTQYF. CDR3 sequence (DNA): TGTGCCACCAGCAGAGATCGACTAGCGGGAGGGAAACACACAGATACGCAGTATTTT.

This clone has only one observation. The J gene is TRBJ1-5, the V gene TRBV7-9, with unresolved D. CDR1 and CDR2 (germline): SEHNR, FQNEAQ (reference sequence). The CDR3 covers 13 residues. V was clipped by 6 bases and J by 9 bases, with 15 bases between them. CDR3 protein: CASSSGLTGPQHF. Here the CDR3 DNA reads TGTGCCAGCAGTAGCGGGCTAACGGGGCCCCAGCATTTT.